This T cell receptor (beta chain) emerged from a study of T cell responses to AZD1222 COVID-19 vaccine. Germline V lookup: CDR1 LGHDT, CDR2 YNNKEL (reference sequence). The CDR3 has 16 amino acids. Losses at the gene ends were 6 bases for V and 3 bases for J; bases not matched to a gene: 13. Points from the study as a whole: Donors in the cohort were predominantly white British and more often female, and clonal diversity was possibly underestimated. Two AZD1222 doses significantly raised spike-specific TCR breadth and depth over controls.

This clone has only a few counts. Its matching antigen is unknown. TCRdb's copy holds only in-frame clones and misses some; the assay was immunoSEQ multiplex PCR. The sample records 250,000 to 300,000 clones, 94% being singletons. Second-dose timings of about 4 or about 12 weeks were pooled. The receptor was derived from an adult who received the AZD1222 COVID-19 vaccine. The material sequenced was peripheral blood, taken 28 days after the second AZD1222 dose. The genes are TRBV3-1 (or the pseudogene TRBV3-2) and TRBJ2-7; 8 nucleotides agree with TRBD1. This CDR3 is CASSPTYSGTGYEQYF. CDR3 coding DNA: TGTGCCAGCAGTCCCACCTACTCAGGGACAGGCTACGAGCAGTACTTC.